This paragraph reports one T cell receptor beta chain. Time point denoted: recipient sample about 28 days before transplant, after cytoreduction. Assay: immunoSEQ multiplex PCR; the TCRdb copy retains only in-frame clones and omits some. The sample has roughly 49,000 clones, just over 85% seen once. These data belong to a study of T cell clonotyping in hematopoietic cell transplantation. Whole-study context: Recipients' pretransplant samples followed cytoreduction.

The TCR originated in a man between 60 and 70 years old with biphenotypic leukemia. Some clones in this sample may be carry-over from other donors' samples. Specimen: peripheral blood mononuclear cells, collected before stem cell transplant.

DNA for the CDR3: TGTGCCAGCAGCGATTCGACTAGCGGGAGTGGCGAGCAGTACTTC. Encoded protein: CASSDSTSGSGEQYF. The V call is TRBV13, the J call TRBJ2-7; 12 bases are a match to TRBD2. Germline CDR1 is PRHDT and CDR2 is FYEKMQ (reference sequence). This CDR3 is built from 15 residues. J gave up 6 bases and V 5 bases, and 8 bases lay outside the gene matches.